The 4 T cell receptor beta chains below were found in one sample sequenced in a study of blood T cell repertoires in COVID-19. Repertoires were generated with immunoSEQ multiplex PCR, while TCRdb's copy carries only in-frame clones and drops some. The sample shows about 88,000 clones, about 88% of them seen only once. Source material: peripheral blood. These receptors all come from a woman aged 80 or over with acute or convalescent COVID-19.

The rearrangement uses TRBV18 and TRBJ2-1; D is possibly TRBD2 (6 bases). The CDR3 extends over 16 amino acids. Germline V CDR1 and CDR2: KGHSH, LQKENI. The V end lost 5 bases, the J end lost 7 bases, and 21 bases lay between the germline ends. CDR3 protein: CASSWRGLDNGNEQFF. CDR3 DNA: TGTGCCAGCTCATGGAGGGGATTGGATAATGGGAATGAGCAGTTCTTC.

This chain links TRBV3-1 (or the pseudogene TRBV3-2) with TRBJ2-2; D is undetermined. Germline CDR1 reads LGHDT; CDR2 reads YNNKEL (reference sequence). V was cut by 4 bases and J by 4 bases, with 4 bases left in between. This CDR3 is 12 amino acids long. CDR3 sequence: CASSRITGELFF. CDR3 DNA sequence: TGTGCCAGCAGCCGTATCACCGGGGAGCTGTTTTTT.

This clone was picked up a small number of times. The genes are TRBV19 and TRBJ1-5, with D perhaps matching TRBD1 (6 bases). V lost 3 bases to trimming and J lost 0 bases, with 15 bases between them. Germline CDR1 LNHDA, CDR2 SQIVND (reference sequence). This CDR3 contains 17 residues. CDR3 DNA sequence: TGTGCCAGTAGTATCGGGACAACCCGATATAGCAATCAGCCCCAGCATTTT. Translation: CASSIGTTRYSNQPQHF.

Remarks on this clone: At one boundary the junction diverges from the germline segment, which might be a read error. The chain is built from TRBV7-7 and TRBJ2-2; 11 nucleotides agree with TRBD2. Germline values: CDR1 SSHAT, CDR2 FNYEAQ (reference sequence). The CDR3 runs 17 residues. The CDR3: CASSRTSGRLNTGELFF. The CDR3 region has the DNA TGTGCTAGCAGCCGAACTAGCGGGAGACTGAACACCGGGGAGCTGTTTTTT.